The present T cell receptor beta chain was sequenced within a study of regulatory T cells in long-lasting Graves disease. In the study overall: Those with persistent Graves' disease had received antithyroid drugs for over 5 years with positive TSH receptor antibodies.

V was shortened by 4 bases and J by 1 base, with 11 bases between the two germline ends. In germline, CDR1 is SGHTA, CDR2 FQGNSA. This CDR3 is 15 amino acids long. The time point denotes: persistent/refractory GD, antithyroid drugs over 5 years with positive TRAb. PBMCs provided the RNA from which the TCR library was made. Both iRepertoire HTBI primers and Arm-PCR of CDR3 regions were used to build the TCR beta libraries. TCRdb itself ran the multiplex PCR reads through MiXCR, one entry per CDR3 protein. The table includes around 400,000 distinct CDR3 sequences, around a quarter detected once. The receptor's source is a female donor with Graves disease. The chain joins TRBV7-2 to TRBJ1-5; tentative D call: TRBD1 (5 bases). The sequencing here drew on peripheral blood mononuclear cells (PBMCs), taken when the disease was refractory, from a patient treated with antithyroid drugs. The chain's CDR3 is CASSSPGHSNQPQHF. Here the CDR3 DNA reads TGTGCCAGCAGCTCGCCAGGGCACAGCAATCAGCCCCAGCATTTT.